These T cell receptor beta chains were read from a single sample in a study of long-term antiretroviral therapy in people with HIV. Using immunoSEQ multiplex PCR, the repertoire was profiled, and TCRdb retains in-frame clones only, with some absent. The sample shows around 15,000 clones, roughly four fifths of them seen only once. The source material was unsorted PBMCs, sampled just before starting antiretroviral therapy. Receptor source: a middle-aged man with HIV. The CDR3 runs from the conserved cysteine through the conserved F or W. D genes are given only for firm matches.

V: TRBV5-5; J: TRBJ2-1; D: -; DNA: TGTGCCAGCAGTTTCTTAGCGGCCCTAGGCAAGAATGAGCAGTTCTTC; CDR3: CASSFLAALGKNEQFF
V: TRBV5-1; J: TRBJ2-5; D: TRBD1; DNA: TGCGCCAGCTCAAGACAGGGGAGCCAAGAGACCCAGTACTTC; CDR3: CASSRQGSQETQYF
V: TRBV7-2; J: TRBJ1-2; D: -; DNA: TGTGCCAGCAGCCCCCCGGTCCGGCATGGCTACACCTTC; CDR3: CASSPPVRHGYTF
V: TRBV15; J: TRBJ1-2; D: -; DNA: TGTGCCACCAGCAGAGATCTCGAGAGAACGATCGGCTACACCTTC; CDR3: CATSRDLERTIGYTF
V: TRBV6-5; J: TRBJ1-3; D: -; DNA: TGTGCCAGCAGTTACTACGCCGGGACATCTGGAAACACCATATATTTT; CDR3: CASSYYAGTSGNTIYF
V: TRBV6-6; J: TRBJ1-6; D: TRBD1; DNA: TGTGCCAGCAGTCAGGACAGGGGGCATTCACCCCTCCACTTT; CDR3: CASSQDRGHSPLHF
V: TRBV18; J: TRBJ1-2; D: TRBD1; DNA: TGTGCCAGCTCACTCCCCCCGGGACAGGGGCCCTATGGCTACACCTTC; CDR3: CASSLPPGQGPYGYTF
V: TRBV7-2; J: TRBJ2-2; D: TRBD2; DNA: TGTGCCAGCAGCTTAGCGAGGCGGGGGTTCACCGGGGAGCTGTTTTTT; CDR3: CASSLARRGFTGELFF
V: TRBV19; J: TRBJ2-7; D: -; DNA: TGTGCCAGTAGTATTTCAATGGAAGCCTACGAGCAGTACTTC; CDR3: CASSISMEAYEQYF
V: TRBV13; J: TRBJ2-2; D: TRBD1; DNA: TGTGCCAGCAGCTACCGGACAGGGAGAGCCGGCACCGGGGAGCTGTTTTTT; CDR3: CASSYRTGRAGTGELFF